A single sample gave rise to the 2 T cell receptor beta chains below, sequenced in a study of OX40 agonist ivuxolimab in advanced cancers. The library was built by means of the immunoSEQ multiplex PCR assay. Sourced from immuneACCESS, this table was stored by TCRdb with only in-frame sequences that have V and J called. A share of the clones is absent; for the studies checked, an unresolved V gene accounts for under half, and the remainder has no known explanation. This sample is represented by 91,000 or so clones; 70% to 90% of them were singletons. About 1.9% of the sample is in the top ten clones. The sample consisted of CD4+ or CD8+ T cells sorted from blood, taken in a trial of the OX40 agonist ivuxolimab. These receptor sequences come from an adult with an advanced solid tumor such as melanoma, head and neck, liver or kidney cancer.

This clone was detected once. The CDR3 nucleotides read TGTGCCAGCAGTTACCGCGCAGGCCCGCCGAACACTGAAGCTTTCTTT. Protein: CASSYRAGPPNTEAFF. The chain employs TRBV6-5 and TRBJ1-1; no clear D. Trimming removed 2 bases from V and 1 base from J, with 14 bases in between. CDR1 MNHEY and CDR2 SVGAGI come from the germline V gene. This CDR3 is 16 amino acids long.

This clone was counted between two and nine times. DNA for the CDR3: TGCAGCGGGGACAGGGAGTACGACAATGAGCAGTTCTTC. It translates to CSGDREYDNEQFF. The rearrangement uses TRBV29-1 and TRBJ2-1, with TRBD1 matching 9 bases. V lost 7 bases to trimming and J lost 5 bases; unmatched junction nucleotides: 6. Germline loops: CDR1 SQVTM, CDR2 ANQGSEA. This CDR3 is built from 13 residues.